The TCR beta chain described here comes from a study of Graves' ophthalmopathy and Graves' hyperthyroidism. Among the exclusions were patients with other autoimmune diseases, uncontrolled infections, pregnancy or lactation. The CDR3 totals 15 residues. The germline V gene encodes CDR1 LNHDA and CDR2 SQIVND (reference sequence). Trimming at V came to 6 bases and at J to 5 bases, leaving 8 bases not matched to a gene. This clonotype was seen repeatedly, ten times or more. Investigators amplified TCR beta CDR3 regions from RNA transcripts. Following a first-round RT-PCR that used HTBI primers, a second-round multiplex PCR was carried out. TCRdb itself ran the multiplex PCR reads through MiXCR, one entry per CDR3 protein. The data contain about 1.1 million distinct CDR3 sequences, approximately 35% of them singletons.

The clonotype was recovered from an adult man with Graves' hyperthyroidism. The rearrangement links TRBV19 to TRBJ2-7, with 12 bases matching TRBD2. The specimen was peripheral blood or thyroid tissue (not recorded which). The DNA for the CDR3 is TGTGCCAGTAGGGAGACTAGCGGGAGTCGCGACGAGCAGTACTTC. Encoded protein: CASRETSGSRDEQYF.